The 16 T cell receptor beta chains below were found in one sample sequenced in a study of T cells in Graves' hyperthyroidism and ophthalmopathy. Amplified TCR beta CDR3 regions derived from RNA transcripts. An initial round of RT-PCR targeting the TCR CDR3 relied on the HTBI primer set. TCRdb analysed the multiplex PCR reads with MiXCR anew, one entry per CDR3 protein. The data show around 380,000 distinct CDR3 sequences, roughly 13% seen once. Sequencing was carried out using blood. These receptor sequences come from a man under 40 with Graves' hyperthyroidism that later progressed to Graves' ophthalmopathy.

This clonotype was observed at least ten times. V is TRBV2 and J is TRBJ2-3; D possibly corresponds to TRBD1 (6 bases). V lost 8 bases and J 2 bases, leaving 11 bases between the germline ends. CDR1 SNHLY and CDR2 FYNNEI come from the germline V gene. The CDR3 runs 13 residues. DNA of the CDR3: TGTGCCAGCTACAGGGACCCCACAGATACGCAGTATTTT. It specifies CASYRDPTDTQYF.

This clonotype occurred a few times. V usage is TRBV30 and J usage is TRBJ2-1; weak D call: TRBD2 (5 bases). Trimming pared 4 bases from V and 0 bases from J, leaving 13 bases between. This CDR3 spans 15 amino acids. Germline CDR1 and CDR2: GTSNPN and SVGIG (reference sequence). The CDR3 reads CAWKGGGTSYNEQFF. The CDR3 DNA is TGTGCCTGGAAAGGCGGAGGAACCTCCTACAATGAGCAGTTCTTC.

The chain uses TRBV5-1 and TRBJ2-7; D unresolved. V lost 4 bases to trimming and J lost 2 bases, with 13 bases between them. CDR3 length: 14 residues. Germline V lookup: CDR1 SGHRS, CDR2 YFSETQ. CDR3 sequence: CASSTYSAPYEQYF. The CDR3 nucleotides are TGCGCCAGCAGCACCTATTCAGCCCCCTACGAGCAGTACTTC.

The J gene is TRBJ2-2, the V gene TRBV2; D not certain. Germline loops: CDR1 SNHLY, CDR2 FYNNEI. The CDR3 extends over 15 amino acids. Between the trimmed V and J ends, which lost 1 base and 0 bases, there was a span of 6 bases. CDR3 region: CASSEEGPNTGELFF. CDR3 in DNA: TGTGCCAGCAGTGAAGAGGGCCCGAACACCGGGGAGCTGTTTTTT.

This CDR3 reads CASSQAQAYEQYF. The CDR3 bases are TGCGCCAGCAGCCAGGCACAGGCTTACGAGCAGTACTTC. The chain has TRBV4-1 and TRBJ2-7, with D possibly matching TRBD1 (5 bases). Germline V gene sequence: CDR1 MGHRA, CDR2 YSYEKL. The CDR3 consists of 13 residues. V shed 3 bases and J shed 4 bases, with 10 bases lying between them.

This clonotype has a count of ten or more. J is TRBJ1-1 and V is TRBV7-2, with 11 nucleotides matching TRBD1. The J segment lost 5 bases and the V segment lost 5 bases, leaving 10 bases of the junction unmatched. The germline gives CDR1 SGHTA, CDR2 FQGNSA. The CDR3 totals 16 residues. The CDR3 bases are TGTGCCAGCAGCACACGCCCGGGACAGGGGGGGACTGAAGCTTTCTTT. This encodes CASSTRPGQGGTEAFF.

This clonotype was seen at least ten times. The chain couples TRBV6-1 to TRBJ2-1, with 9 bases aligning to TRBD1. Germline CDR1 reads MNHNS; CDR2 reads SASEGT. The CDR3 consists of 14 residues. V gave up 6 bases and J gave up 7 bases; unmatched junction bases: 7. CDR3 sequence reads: CASREGDRANEQFF. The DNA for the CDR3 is TGTGCCAGCAGGGAGGGGGACAGGGCAAATGAGCAGTTCTTC.

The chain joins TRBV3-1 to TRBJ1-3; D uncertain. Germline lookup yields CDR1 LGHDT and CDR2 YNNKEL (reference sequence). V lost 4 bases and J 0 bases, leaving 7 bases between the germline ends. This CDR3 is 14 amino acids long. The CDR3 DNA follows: TGTGCCAGCAGCCTAATGATCTCTGGAAACACCATATATTTT. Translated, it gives CASSLMISGNTIYF.

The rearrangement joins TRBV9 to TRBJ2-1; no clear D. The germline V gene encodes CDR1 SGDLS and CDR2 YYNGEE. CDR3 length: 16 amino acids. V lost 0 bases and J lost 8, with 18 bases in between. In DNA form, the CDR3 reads TGTGCCAGCAGCGTAGATCCCGACCAACTCGGTGATGAGCAGTTCTTC. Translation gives CASSVDPDQLGDEQFF.

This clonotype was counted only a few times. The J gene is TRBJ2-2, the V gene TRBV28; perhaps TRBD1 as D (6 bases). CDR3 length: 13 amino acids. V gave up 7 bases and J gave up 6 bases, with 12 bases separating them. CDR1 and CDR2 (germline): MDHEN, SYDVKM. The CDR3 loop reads CASITQGPGELFF. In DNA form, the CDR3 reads TGTGCCAGCATCACACAGGGCCCCGGGGAGCTGTTTTTT.

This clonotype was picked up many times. This CDR3 reads CSVYTTEAFF. CDR3 coding DNA: TGCAGTGTATATACCACTGAAGCTTTCTTT. The chain links TRBV20-1 to TRBJ1-1, with unresolved D. CDR1 DFQATT and CDR2 SNEGSKA come from the germline V gene (reference sequence). This CDR3 is built from 10 residues. The V end lost 7 bases, the J end lost 4 bases, and 7 bases lay between the germline ends.

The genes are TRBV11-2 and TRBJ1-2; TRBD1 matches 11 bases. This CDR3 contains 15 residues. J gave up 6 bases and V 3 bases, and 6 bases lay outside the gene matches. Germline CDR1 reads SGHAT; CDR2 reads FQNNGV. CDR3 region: CASSFIGQGANGYTF. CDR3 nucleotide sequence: TGTGCCAGCAGCTTCATTGGACAGGGGGCAAATGGCTACACCTTC. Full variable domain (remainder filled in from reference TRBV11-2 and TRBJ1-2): EAGVAQSPRYKIIEKRQSVAFWCNPISGHATLYWYQQILGQGPKLLIQFQNNGVVDDSQLPKDRFSAERLKGVDSTLKIQPAKLEDSAVYLCASSFIGQGANGYTFGSGTRLTVV.

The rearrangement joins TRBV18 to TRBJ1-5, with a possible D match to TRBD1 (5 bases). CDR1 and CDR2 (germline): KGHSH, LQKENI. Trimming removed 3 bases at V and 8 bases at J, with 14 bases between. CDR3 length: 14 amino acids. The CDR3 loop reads CASSPVGGEEPQHF. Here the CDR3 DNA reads TGTGCCAGCTCACCCGTCGGGGGGGAAGAGCCCCAGCATTTT. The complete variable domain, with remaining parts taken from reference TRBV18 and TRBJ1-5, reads NAGVMQNPRHLVRRRGQEARLRCSPMKGHSHVYWYRQLPEEGLKFMVYLQKENIIDESGMPKERFSAEFPKEGPSILRIQQVVRGDSAAYFCASSPVGGEEPQHFGDGTRLSIL.

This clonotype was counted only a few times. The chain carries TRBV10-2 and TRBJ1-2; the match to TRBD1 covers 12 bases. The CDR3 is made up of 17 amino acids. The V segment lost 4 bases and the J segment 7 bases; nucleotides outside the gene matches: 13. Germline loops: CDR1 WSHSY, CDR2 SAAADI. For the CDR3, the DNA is TGCGCCAGCAGTGCACACTACCGGGACAGGGGGCTCGGTGGCTACACCTTC. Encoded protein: CASSAHYRDRGLGGYTF.

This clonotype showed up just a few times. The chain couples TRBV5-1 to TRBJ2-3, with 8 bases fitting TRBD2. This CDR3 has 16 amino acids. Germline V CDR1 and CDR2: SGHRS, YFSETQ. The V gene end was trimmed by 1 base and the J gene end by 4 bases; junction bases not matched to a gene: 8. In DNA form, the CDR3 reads TGCGCCAGCAGCTTGATTAGCGGGGTCCCACCAGATACGCAGTATTTT. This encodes CASSLISGVPPDTQYF. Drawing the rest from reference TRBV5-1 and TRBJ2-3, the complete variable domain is KAGVTQTPRYLIKTRGQQVTLSCSPISGHRSVSWYQQTPGQGLQFLFEYFSETQRNKGNFPGRFSGRQFSNSRSEMNVSTLELGDSALYLCASSLISGVPPDTQYFGPGTRLTVL.

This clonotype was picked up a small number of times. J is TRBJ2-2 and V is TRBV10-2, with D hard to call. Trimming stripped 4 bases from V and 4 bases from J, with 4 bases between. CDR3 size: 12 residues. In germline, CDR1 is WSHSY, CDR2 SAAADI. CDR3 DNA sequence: TGCGCCAGCAGTGCACCCACCGGGGAGCTGTTTTTT. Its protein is CASSAPTGELFF.